One and the same sample provided the 32 T cell receptor beta chains below, sequenced in a study of stem cell transplantation in POMP-related autoinflammatory disease (dated by TCRdb to the early 2020s). Broad study findings and their caveats: Across all analyzed T-cell subsets, PRAID patients tended toward lower TRB diversity and higher clonality. PRAID patients showed a restricted number of unique TRB V-J gene pairings.

The meaning of the sample's time point label: before hematopoietic stem cell transplant. For these TCRs, the target antigens are not known. Library construction relied on the immunoSEQ multiplex PCR assay. TCRdb limited this immuneACCESS table to in-frame rearrangements with V and J called. A share of clones is missing; checked studies link under half to unresolved V genes, and the rest is unexplained. The sample table lists 8,500 to 14,000 clones, around 84% of them with a count of one. The ten largest clones take up roughly 57% of the sample. Material: CD8+ T cells from PBMCs, obtained before stem cell transplantation. These receptors were obtained from a human donor with POMP-related autoinflammation and immune dysregulation (PRAID).

On this clone: This CDR3 fails to terminate in the conserved phenylalanine or tryptophan, so it likely reflects a read error. CDR3 in DNA: TGTGCCAGCAGCTTACATGGAGGGTCGTATGGCTACACCCTC. Its translation: CASSLHGGSYGYTL. This chain joins TRBV7-6 and TRBJ1-2; D ambiguous. V was trimmed by 2 bases and J by 5 bases, leaving 12 bases between them. The germline V gene has CDR1 SGHVS and CDR2 FNYEAQ. There are 14 residues in the CDR3.

The chain uses TRBV11-2 and TRBJ2-2; the D is unclear. Trimming left V 2 bases short and J 0 bases short, with 10 bases between. The CDR3 length is 16 residues. Germline values: CDR1 SGHAT, CDR2 FQNNGV. CDR3 sequence: CASSLIGLANTGELFF. DNA of the CDR3: TGTGCCAGCAGCTTAATTGGTCTGGCGAACACCGGGGAGCTGTTTTTT.

The chain is built from TRBV10-3 and TRBJ2-1, with 9 bases that match TRBD1. Germline values: CDR1 ENHRY, CDR2 SYGVKD. This CDR3 has 14 residues. J gave up 8 bases and V 4 bases, and 6 bases lay outside the gene matches. The DNA for the CDR3 is TGTGCCATCAGTGGGGACAGGGATGTGGATGAGCAGTTCTTC. It is translated as CAISGDRDVDEQFF.

This clone was detected once. The chain has TRBV4-1 and TRBJ1-1; D unresolved. The CDR3 is 14 amino acids. The germline V and J ends were trimmed by 2 bases and 2 bases, with 9 bases remaining between them. Germline loops: CDR1 MGHRA, CDR2 YSYEKL. In DNA, the CDR3 is TGCGCCAGCAGCCAAAGCCCAGGCAACACTGAAGCTTTCTTT. Encoded protein: CASSQSPGNTEAFF.

This chain joins TRBV2 and TRBJ1-6; D is uncertain. This CDR3 region has 13 residues. The germline V gene encodes CDR1 SNHLY and CDR2 FYNNEI. Trimming removed 8 bases from V and 4 bases from J, with 9 bases in between. The CDR3 DNA follows: TGTGCCAGCCAGCCTCCGTATAATTCACCCCTCCACTTT. It yields the protein CASQPPYNSPLHF.

The CDR3 reads CASGLRGEGRNEQFF. CDR3 DNA: TGTGCTAGTGGTTTGAGGGGGGAGGGCCGCAATGAGCAGTTCTTC. J is TRBJ2-1 and V is TRBV12-5; a weak D match, TRBD2 (7 bases). Germline assignment: CDR1 LGHNT and CDR2 FRNRAP. Deletions cut 2 bases from V and 6 bases from J, with 14 bases between. This CDR3 contains 15 residues. The variable domain in full, completed from reference TRBV12-5 and TRBJ2-1, reads DARVTQTPRHKVTEMGQEVTMRCQPILGHNTVFWYRQTMMQGLELLAYFRNRAPLDDSGMPKDRFSAEMPDATLATLKIQPSEPRDSAVYFCASGLRGEGRNEQFFGPGTRLTVL.

V gene TRBV5-6 combines with J gene TRBJ1-5; 7 nucleotides align to TRBD1. Germline-derived CDR1 and CDR2 are SGHDT and YYEEEE. V gave up 1 base and J gave up 7 bases; unmatched junction bases: 5. The CDR3 extends over 14 amino acids. This CDR3 reads CASSLFQGGQPQHF. CDR3 coding DNA: TGTGCCAGCAGCTTGTTTCAGGGGGGCCAGCCCCAGCATTTT.

The gene calls are TRBV11-2 and TRBJ1-2; TRBD1 aligns across 7 bases. Trimming took 0 bases from V and 4 from J; bases not matched to a gene: 11. The CDR3 spans 17 residues. Germline CDR1 is SGHAT and CDR2 is FQNNGV. Written as DNA, the CDR3 is TGTGCCAGCAGCTTAGATCTTCGTCAGGGGGTTGGCTATGGCTACACCTTC. It yields the protein CASSLDLRQGVGYGYTF.

The rearrangement uses TRBV27 and TRBJ2-1; D possibly corresponds to TRBD2 (6 bases). The V and J ends lost 3 bases and 5 bases respectively, with 14 bases between them. This CDR3 is 15 amino acids long. Germline-derived CDR1 and CDR2 are MNHEY and SMNVEV (reference sequence). CDR3 protein: CASSFSRELNNEQFF. The CDR3 coding sequence is TGTGCCAGCAGTTTTTCTCGGGAGTTAAACAATGAGCAGTTCTTC.

The chain carries TRBV6-1 and TRBJ2-7; TRBD2 might be the D (6 bases). Germline V lookup: CDR1 MNHNS, CDR2 SASEGT. The CDR3 runs to 16 residues. With 0 bases removed from V and 4 bases from J, the gap between germline ends came to 16 bases. The CDR3 protein is CASSEAGGVGAYEQYF. The CDR3 nucleotides are TGTGCCAGCAGTGAAGCAGGAGGGGTTGGTGCGTACGAGCAGTACTTC.

Of note for this clone: The junction departs from germline at one end; a sequencing error may be responsible. Other nucleotide sequences in the sample specify the same CDR3. The V gene is TRBV9, the J gene TRBJ1-1; D not resolved. CDR1 is SGDLS and CDR2 is YYNGEE in the germline V gene. The CDR3 has 15 amino acids. This CDR3 is CASSVLGTLNTEAFF. DNA of the CDR3: TGTGCCAGCAGCGTATTGGGTACCCTGAACACTGAAGCCTTCTTT.

V usage is TRBV4-1 and J usage is TRBJ2-5, with D possibly being TRBD1 (7 bases). Trimming shortened V by 3 bases and J by 3 bases, and 14 bases separated the two germline ends. Looked up from germline, CDR1 is MGHRA and CDR2 is YSYEKL. The CDR3 contains 15 residues. The CDR3 loop reads CASSQGRGTEETQYF. DNA of the CDR3: TGCGCCAGCAGCCAGGGTCGGGGGACAGAAGAGACCCAGTACTTC.

CDR3: CASSLGVDRGTYEQYF. The CDR3 coding sequence is TGCGCCAGCAGCTTGGGCGTCGACAGGGGAACCTACGAGCAGTACTTC. The rearrangement joins TRBV5-1 to TRBJ2-7, with TRBD1 matching 8 bases. In germline, CDR1 is SGHRS, CDR2 YFSETQ. V lost 0 bases, J lost 2 bases, and 7 bases stayed unmatched. The length of the CDR3 is 16 residues.

In its sample, this clone was seen once. The chain carries TRBV9 and TRBJ2-7, with 9 positions matching TRBD1. CDR3 length: 18 residues. In germline, CDR1 is SGDLS, CDR2 YYNGEE. Trimming at V came to 4 bases and at J to 2 bases, leaving 16 bases not matched to a gene. CDR3 bases: TGTGCCAGCAGCCCTAGGCGAACGTTGACAGGGGGGACCTACGAGCAGTACTTC. Translated: CASSPRRTLTGGTYEQYF.

The chain uses TRBV4-1 and TRBJ1-3, with D maybe TRBD1 (5 bases). The CDR3 contains 19 residues. CDR1 MGHRA and CDR2 YSYEKL come from the germline V gene. V was pared by 0 bases and J by 0 bases, with 18 bases between. Written as DNA, the CDR3 is TGCGCCAGCAGCCAAGAACCCCTTCCAGGGAGCCACTCTGGAAACACCATATATTTT. This encodes CASSQEPLPGSHSGNTIYF.

The chain combines TRBV6-5 with TRBJ1-2; D remains ambiguous. Trimming removed 0 bases from V and 2 bases from J, with 4 bases in between. CDR3 length: 13 amino acids. The germline V gene encodes CDR1 MNHEY and CDR2 SVGAGI. As DNA, the CDR3 is TGTGCCAGCAGTTACTCAGCAAACTATGGCTACACCTTC. Its protein is CASSYSANYGYTF.

The chain recombines TRBV2 with TRBJ2-5; D perhaps matches TRBD1 (6 bases). Germline V gene data show CDR1 as SNHLY and CDR2 as FYNNEI. V lost 3 bases, J lost 3 bases, and 8 bases lay in between. The CDR3 has 13 residues. The CDR3 nucleotides read TGTGCCAGCAGTGAGTACAGGGAAGAGACCCAGTACTTC. It is translated as CASSEYREETQYF.

The chain has TRBV15 and TRBJ2-7, with 8 nucleotides matching TRBD2. Looked up from germline, CDR1 is LNHNV and CDR2 is YYDKDF (reference sequence). The CDR3 spans 19 residues. Losses at the gene ends were 0 bases for V and 3 bases for J; bases not matched to a gene: 16. CDR3 sequence reads: CATSRDPAQTSGTHYEQYF. DNA of the CDR3: TGTGCCACCAGCAGAGATCCCGCCCAAACTAGCGGTACCCACTACGAGCAGTACTTC.

This chain connects TRBV27 to TRBJ1-2; D might be TRBD1 (6 bases). The V gene lost 2 bases and the J gene lost 2 bases, with 6 bases spanning the gap. The CDR3 totals 13 residues. Germline V gene data show CDR1 as MNHEY and CDR2 as SMNVEV (reference sequence). CDR3 protein: CASSLQGNYGYTF. The CDR3 nucleotides are TGTGCCAGCAGTTTACAGGGGAACTATGGCTACACCTTC.

This chain connects TRBV10-1 to TRBJ1-5; possible D gene TRBD1, 6 bases. V dropped 7 bases and J dropped 4 bases, with 14 bases sitting between them. The CDR3 totals 14 residues. Germline lookup yields CDR1 WNHNN and CDR2 SYGVQD (reference sequence). The CDR3 sequence: CASIRDTTNQPQHF. DNA of the CDR3: TGCGCCAGCATCCGGGACACTACGAATCAGCCCCAGCATTTT.

This sequence joins TRBV14 and TRBJ1-1; D is unclear. The CDR3 sequence is 15 residues long. V was pared by 0 bases and J by 6 bases, with 14 bases between. The germline V gene has CDR1 SGHDN and CDR2 FVKESK. Here the CDR3 DNA reads TGTGCCAGCAGCCAAGAGGGCTCTAGAGTCCCTGAAGCTTTCTTT. The encoded protein is CASSQEGSRVPEAFF.

The J gene is TRBJ1-2, the V gene TRBV7-8; D ambiguous. Trimming left V 0 bases short and J 2 bases short, with 13 bases between. Germline V gives CDR1 SGHVS, CDR2 FQNEAQ. This CDR3 contains 16 residues. This chain's CDR3 is CASSLAKVEVNYGYTF. The CDR3, as DNA: TGTGCCAGCAGCTTAGCTAAGGTAGAGGTCAACTATGGCTACACCTTC.

The genes are TRBV5-8 and TRBJ1-3, with a weak D call TRBD1 (5 bases). The V gene's germline CDR1 is SGHTS and CDR2 YDEGEE. The CDR3 has 15 amino acids. V was shortened by 4 bases and J by 8 bases, with 19 bases between the two germline ends. The CDR3 reads CASSPGPLLADTIYF. The CDR3 DNA reads TGTGCCAGCAGCCCGGGACCCCTACTCGCCGACACCATATATTTT. Complete variable domain (other parts from reference TRBV5-8 and TRBJ1-3): EAGVTQSPTHLIKTRGQQATLRCSPISGHTSVYWYQQALGLGLQFLLWYDEGEERNRGNFPPRFSGRQFPNYSSELNVNALELEDSALYLCASSPGPLLADTIYFGEGSWLTVV.

DNA of the CDR3: TGTGCCAGCAGCTTTAGTAGCTCCTACAATGAGCAGTTCTTC. Translating it yields CASSFSSSYNEQFF. This chain connects TRBV5-6 to TRBJ2-1; the D is unclear. The V and J ends lost 2 bases and 0 bases respectively, with 6 bases between them. The germline V gene has CDR1 SGHDT and CDR2 YYEEEE. The length of the CDR3 is 14 residues.

V is TRBV4-1 and J is TRBJ1-1, with D maybe TRBD1 (5 bases). Germline V CDR1 and CDR2: MGHRA, YSYEKL. The CDR3 extends over 15 amino acids. The ends were cut back, 2 bases at V and 1 base at J, with 11 bases in the middle. In DNA form, the CDR3 reads TGCGCCAGCAGCCAATCTGACAGACCGAACACTGAAGCTTTCTTT. As protein: CASSQSDRPNTEAFF.

The chain has TRBV29-1 and TRBJ1-1; TRBD1 is a possible D gene (5 bases). This CDR3 has 11 amino acids. V lost 6 bases, J lost 5 bases, and 10 bases lay in between. Germline CDR1 SQVTM, CDR2 ANQGSEA. CDR3 nucleotide sequence: TGCAGCGTATGGGGGGGGACTGAAGCTTTCTTT. Translation gives CSVWGGTEAFF. The full variable domain, in which reference TRBV29-1 and TRBJ1-1 provide the parts outside the CDR3, is SAVISQKPSRDICQRGTSLTIQCQVDSQVTMMFWYRQQPGQSLTLIATANQGSEATYESGFVIDKFPISRPNLTFSTLTVSNMSPEDSSIYLCSVWGGTEAFFGQGTRLTVV.

This chain connects TRBV7-2 to TRBJ1-5; the match to TRBD1 covers 8 bases. The V gene end was trimmed by 3 bases and the J gene end by 2 bases; junction bases not matched to a gene: 3. The CDR3 is 15 amino acids. Germline CDR1 reads SGHTA; CDR2 reads FQGNSA. The CDR3 nucleotides are TGTGCCAGCAGCTTGCTGACAGGGGGCAATCAGCCCCAGCATTTT. This encodes CASSLLTGGNQPQHF.

This clone was observed a few times. J is TRBJ2-1 and V is TRBV7-2; D gene ambiguous. Deletions cut 2 bases from V and 5 bases from J, with 19 bases between. This CDR3 comprises 17 residues. Germline V lookup: CDR1 SGHTA, CDR2 FQGNSA. CDR3: CASSLPPWTWRDNEQFF. The CDR3, as DNA: TGTGCCAGCAGCTTACCACCATGGACCTGGAGAGACAATGAGCAGTTCTTC.

J is TRBJ2-2 and V is TRBV9; TRBD1 is a possible D gene (6 bases). V was pared by 7 bases and J by 3 bases, with 10 bases between. Germline V gene lookup returns CDR1 SGDLS and CDR2 YYNGEE. The CDR3 runs 13 residues. The CDR3 loop reads CASSTGYTGELFF. The CDR3 DNA reads as TGTGCCAGCTCAACAGGGTACACCGGGGAGCTGTTTTTT.

Details on this clone: The CDR3 end shows no conserved phenylalanine or tryptophan, and so a read error is likely. The chain employs TRBV6-5 and TRBJ1-2; no reliable D call. Trimming took 2 bases from V and 5 from J, leaving 9 bases between them. The CDR3 spans 13 residues. The germline V gene encodes CDR1 MNHEY and CDR2 SVGAGI. CDR3 in amino acids: CASSYRREYGYTL. Written as DNA, the CDR3 is TGTGCCAGCAGTTACCGGAGGGAGTATGGCTACACCCTC.

The chain uses TRBV2 and TRBJ2-2; D is possibly TRBD2 (6 bases). The germline gives CDR1 SNHLY, CDR2 FYNNEI. The CDR3 runs to 16 residues. V lost 5 bases to trimming and J lost 3 bases, with 16 bases between them. The CDR3 is CASSFPGERDTGELFF. CDR3 nucleotide sequence: TGTGCCAGCAGTTTCCCCGGGGAGCGGGACACCGGGGAGCTGTTTTTT.

This sequence joins TRBV5-8 and TRBJ2-6, with D unresolved. Trimming shortened V by 7 bases and J by 2 bases, and 7 bases separated the two germline ends. CDR3 size: 13 residues. CDR1 is SGHTS, CDR2 YDEGEE, per germline. In nucleotides, the CDR3 is TGTGCCAGCGGGTTCACTGGGGCCAACGTCCTGACTTTC. Translating it yields CASGFTGANVLTF. The whole variable domain, remainder taken from reference TRBV5-8 and TRBJ2-6, is EAGVTQSPTHLIKTRGQQATLRCSPISGHTSVYWYQQALGLGLQFLLWYDEGEERNRGNFPPRFSGRQFPNYSSELNVNALELEDSALYLCASGFTGANVLTFGAGSRLTVL.